What follows are 2 T cell receptor beta chains derived from one specimen sequenced in a study of vaccination and CD4 T cells after COVID-19. At the Johns Hopkins FTIC core, DNA taken from cultured CD4+ T cells was sequenced by way of the Oncomine TCR Beta short-read assay. TCRdb passed the PCR reads through MiXCR, listing each CDR3 protein once. The table has about 17,000 distinct CDR3 sequences, 40% to 55% seen once. This sample's treatment: approximately 11-day PBMC culture with coronavirus spike peptide pools or control peptides (ViraFEST assay). Which antigens these TCRs recognize remains unknown. The specimen was CD4+ T cells from blood, cultured in vitro, collected before SARS-CoV-2 vaccination. These TCRs come from a human donor who received a COVID-19 vaccine.

J is TRBJ2-6 and V is TRBV21-1; the table names TRBD2, a call not compared with the DNA. TRBV21-1 is classified as a pseudogene. This CDR3 region has 15 residues. CDR3 DNA sequence: TGTGCCAGCCAAGGACTAGCTTCTGGGGCCAACGTCCTGACTTTC. This gives the protein CASQGLASGANVLTF.

The chain couples TRBV19 to TRBJ2-2, with 8 positions matching TRBD1. The CDR3 has 17 amino acids. Germline V gene sequence: CDR1 LNHDA, CDR2 SQIVND (reference sequence). V shed 6 bases, J shed 9 bases, and the junction held 18 bases outside the gene matches. CDR3 nucleotide sequence: TGTGCCAGTAGCGGAAATAGGGCAGGGGGCGTGAATAGGGAGCTGTTTTTT. This sequence encodes CASSGNRAGGVNRELFF.